One and the same sample provided the 30 T cell receptor beta chains below, sequenced in a study of T cell responses to AZD1222 COVID-19 vaccine. Libraries were prepared by immunoSEQ multiplex PCR; TCRdb keeps only in-frame clonotypes and omits some of them. The sample has about 110,000 clones, roughly nine tenths seen once; the top ten hold approximately 4.7%. The source material was peripheral blood, sampled on day 0 of AZD1222 vaccination. Receptors were obtained from an adult in good health.

V is TRBV28 and J is TRBJ1-1, with no clear D. Germline V lookup: CDR1 MDHEN, CDR2 SYDVKM. This CDR3 comprises 16 residues. V gave up 6 bases and J gave up 0 bases, with 17 bases separating them. The chain's CDR3 is CASSNFARFVNTEAFF. The CDR3 DNA is TGTGCCAGCAGCAACTTCGCACGGTTCGTGAACACTGAAGCTTTCTTT.

The V call is TRBV3-1 (or the pseudogene TRBV3-2), the J call TRBJ2-7; 10 bases agree with TRBD1. Germline loops: CDR1 LGHDT, CDR2 YNNKEL (reference sequence). The ends lost 5 bases at V and 5 bases at J; junction bases unmatched: 6. CDR3 length: 14 amino acids. The CDR3: CASSDRDRGHEQYF. The CDR3 nucleotides are TGTGCCAGCAGCGACCGGGACAGGGGCCACGAGCAGTACTTC.

The rearrangement uses TRBV4-3 and TRBJ2-3; tentative D call: TRBD2 (6 bases). Trimming removed 4 bases at V and 1 base at J, with 15 bases between. This CDR3 comprises 16 residues. CDR1 and CDR2 (germline): LGHNA, YSLEER. The CDR3 bases are TGCGCCAGCAGCCGATCCTTGGGGGGACGCACAGATACGCAGTATTTT. The encoded protein is CASSRSLGGRTDTQYF.

The chain is built from TRBV4-3 and TRBJ2-5; D uncertain. V was pared by 3 bases and J by 4 bases, with 12 bases between. Germline CDR1 reads LGHNA; CDR2 reads YSLEER. CDR3 length equals 14 residues. The CDR3 DNA sequence: TGCGCCAGCAGCCATGGGTATCCCCCAGAGACCCAGTACTTC. This translates into CASSHGYPPETQYF.

The chain couples TRBV4-3 to TRBJ1-5; D unclear. The CDR3 loop spans 14 amino acids. Germline CDR1 and CDR2: LGHNA and YSLEER. Trimming stripped 0 bases from V and 5 bases from J, with 8 bases between. The CDR3 bases are TGCGCCAGCAGCCAAGACCCAGGCCATCAGCCCCAGCATTTT. Protein: CASSQDPGHQPQHF.

The chain carries TRBV6-2 or TRBV6-3 and TRBJ2-5; D gene ambiguous. Between the trimmed V and J ends, which lost 5 bases and 2 bases, there was a span of 12 bases. This CDR3 has 14 amino acids. CDR1 is MNHEY and CDR2 is SVGEGT in the germline V gene. The CDR3, as DNA: TGTGCCAGCAGTCCCCTGGTCCTACAAGAGACCCAGTACTTC. Translated: CASSPLVLQETQYF.

As DNA, the CDR3 is TGTGCCAGCAGCCAAGATTGGGCGGGGAGTTACAATGAGCAGTTCTTC. This sequence encodes CASSQDWAGSYNEQFF. The chain combines TRBV4-2 with TRBJ2-1; a possible D gene is TRBD2 (6 bases). Between the trimmed V and J ends, which lost 0 bases and 4 bases, there was a span of 13 bases. Germline values: CDR1 LGHNA, CDR2 YNFKEQ. The CDR3 sequence is 16 residues long.

The chain carries TRBV5-1 and TRBJ1-5; TRBD1 might be the D (5 bases). This CDR3 has 15 residues. V lost 4 bases and J lost 3, with 14 bases in between. Germline loops: CDR1 SGHRS, CDR2 YFSETQ. This CDR3 reads CASSPSTGLNQPQHF. The DNA for the CDR3 is TGCGCCAGCAGCCCTTCAACAGGACTCAATCAGCCCCAGCATTTT.

This clone appeared a few times. Germline is not matched at one junction end, which may reflect a read error. The rearrangement links TRBV18 to TRBJ1-1; the match to TRBD1 covers 8 bases. This CDR3 comprises 15 residues. Germline CDR1 and CDR2: KGHSH and LQKENI. The CDR3 reads CASSPLPGQATKAFF. For the CDR3, the DNA is TGTGCCAGCTCACCGTTACCGGGACAGGCCACTAAAGCTTTCTTT.

This clone was detected once. V and J are TRBV7-9 and TRBJ1-1, with D perhaps matching TRBD1 (5 bases). CDR1 is SEHNR, CDR2 FQNEAQ, per germline (reference sequence). The CDR3 contains 14 residues. V was shortened by 5 bases and J by 3 bases, with 13 bases between the two germline ends. CDR3 protein: CASSQSDRHTEAFF. The CDR3 DNA follows: TGTGCCAGCAGCCAATCAGACAGACACACTGAAGCTTTCTTT.

The V and J genes are TRBV5-1 and TRBJ2-7, with D hard to call. Germline V gene lookup returns CDR1 SGHRS and CDR2 YFSETQ. The CDR3 runs to 15 residues. Trimming cost V 2 bases and J 3 bases, with 15 bases left between them. CDR3 in DNA: TGCGCCAGCAGCTTCTCGGGTGGAAGCCTCTACGAGCAGTACTTC. The encoded protein is CASSFSGGSLYEQYF.

V and J are TRBV10-3 and TRBJ2-7; TRBD1 aligns across 9 bases. The J segment lost 3 bases and the V segment lost 6 bases, leaving 6 bases of the junction unmatched. The CDR3 sequence is 14 residues long. Germline V lookup: CDR1 ENHRY, CDR2 SYGVKD. CDR3 region: CAISGTGTSYEQYF. In DNA, the CDR3 is TGTGCCATCAGCGGGACAGGGACCAGCTACGAGCAGTACTTC.

The rearrangement joins TRBV25-1 to TRBJ2-2; 14 nucleotides agree with TRBD2. CDR1 MGHDK and CDR2 SYGVNS come from the germline V gene. J was trimmed by 6 bases and V by 1 base; bases with no gene match: 7. This CDR3 spans 18 amino acids. The CDR3 bases are TGTGCCAGCAGTGAATGGGGACTAGCGGGGGCGAGCGCCGGGGAGCTGTTTTTT. Translating gives CASSEWGLAGASAGELFF.

This clone was observed a single time. This chain connects TRBV11-3 to TRBJ1-1, with D unresolved. This CDR3 region has 16 residues. CDR1 SGHNT and CDR2 YENEEA come from the germline V gene. The germline V and J ends were trimmed by 5 bases and 0 bases, with 16 bases remaining between them. This CDR3 reads CASSTTRGGMNTEAFF. In DNA form, the CDR3 reads TGTGCCAGCAGCACGACCCGGGGAGGGATGAACACTGAAGCTTTCTTT.

The chain carries TRBV4-3 and TRBJ2-5, with a tentative D call TRBD2 (6 bases). Germline V gives CDR1 LGHNA, CDR2 YSLEER. This CDR3 spans 15 amino acids. V was trimmed by 4 bases and J by 2 bases, leaving 14 bases between them. The CDR3 loop is CASSPRDGLQETQYF. CDR3 coding DNA: TGCGCCAGCAGCCCCCGGGACGGACTACAAGAGACCCAGTACTTC.

J is TRBJ2-1 and V is TRBV30, with D unclear. V lost 4 bases and J lost 4, with 17 bases in between. The CDR3 is 15 amino acids. Per germline, CDR1 GTSNPN and CDR2 SVGIG (reference sequence). CDR3 in amino acids: CAWNSGRLGYNEQFF. In DNA form, the CDR3 reads TGTGCCTGGAACTCCGGCCGATTGGGGTACAATGAGCAGTTCTTC.

This chain links TRBV4-1 with TRBJ2-7; 9 nucleotides line up with TRBD1. In germline, CDR1 is MGHRA, CDR2 YSYEKL. The CDR3 sequence is 16 residues long. J lost 5 bases, V lost 0 bases, and 8 bases had no gene match. The CDR3 reads CASSQESSQGADEQYF. As DNA, the CDR3 is TGCGCCAGCAGCCAAGAATCATCACAGGGGGCCGACGAGCAGTACTTC.

CDR3 protein: CASRVMDREAFF. The CDR3, as DNA: TGTGCCAGCAGGGTAATGGACAGGGAAGCTTTCTTT. The chain combines TRBV28 with TRBJ1-1, with 7 bases matching TRBD1. Germline CDR1 and CDR2: MDHEN and SYDVKM. J gave up 8 bases and V 6 bases, and 6 bases lay outside the gene matches. The CDR3 covers 12 residues.

This chain joins TRBV5-1 and TRBJ2-2, with 8 bases matching TRBD2. Germline V gene data show CDR1 as SGHRS and CDR2 as YFSETQ. The trim removed 4 bases at V and 0 bases at J, leaving 8 bases unmatched. The CDR3 is 17 amino acids. The CDR3 sequence: CASSPAAGGTNTGELFF. For the CDR3, the DNA is TGCGCCAGCAGCCCCGCGGCGGGGGGCACGAACACCGGGGAGCTGTTTTTT.

The V call is TRBV2, the J call TRBJ2-7, with 8 nucleotides matching TRBD1. V was clipped by 6 bases and J by 3 bases; unmatched bases: 7. This CDR3 region has 14 residues. CDR1 is SNHLY, CDR2 FYNNEI, per germline. The CDR3 bases are TGTGCCAGCAGCTCTCAGGGGGCGAACTACGAGCAGTACTTC. Translation: CASSSQGANYEQYF.

The CDR3 region is CASSRGTGNTGELFF. CDR3 in DNA: TGTGCCAGCTCACGAGGGACAGGGAACACCGGGGAGCTGTTTTTT. V gene TRBV18 combines with J gene TRBJ2-2; 8 bases fit TRBD1. The germline V gene encodes CDR1 KGHSH and CDR2 LQKENI. V gave up 4 bases and J gave up 1 base; unmatched junction bases: 2. CDR3 length: 15 residues.

V and J are TRBV24-1 and TRBJ2-1; TRBD2 is a possible D gene (6 bases). CDR1 and CDR2 (germline): KGHDR, SFDVKD. This CDR3 has 15 amino acids. V was cut by 2 bases and J by 6 bases, with 13 bases left in between. The CDR3 DNA follows: TGTGCCACCAGTGATTCTTCGCGTAGCGGCAATGAGCAGTTCTTC. It yields the protein CATSDSSRSGNEQFF.

This chain uses TRBV5-1 with TRBJ2-5, with D possibly matching TRBD2 (6 bases). Per the germline V gene, CDR1 is SGHRS and CDR2 is YFSETQ. Trimming took 0 bases from V and 4 from J, leaving 10 bases between them. This CDR3 comprises 14 residues. CDR3 residues: CASSLGLDGETQYF. CDR3 DNA sequence: TGCGCCAGCAGCTTGGGACTAGACGGAGAGACCCAGTACTTC.

This clone appeared a few times. The chain is built from TRBV6-4 and TRBJ2-7; 8 bases agree with TRBD1. Germline V gene sequence: CDR1 MRHNA, CDR2 SNTAGT. Trimming at V came to 4 bases and at J to 5 bases, leaving 7 bases not matched to a gene. The CDR3 spans 14 residues. The CDR3 coding sequence is TGTGCCAGCAGTGTGGCAGGGGGCTCTGACGAGCAGTACTTC. Translating gives CASSVAGGSDEQYF.

This clone came up once. The V call is TRBV30, the J call TRBJ1-4; 10 nucleotides line up with TRBD1. The CDR3 covers 14 residues. Germline loops: CDR1 GTSNPN, CDR2 SVGIG (reference sequence). With V trimmed by 1 base and J by 8 bases, 4 bases remained unmatched. CDR3 loop: CAWSASGQGEKLFF. The DNA for the CDR3 is TGTGCCTGGAGTGCTTCGGGACAGGGGGAAAAACTGTTTTTT.

The chain links TRBV18 to TRBJ2-7; D call uncertain. This CDR3 comprises 14 residues. V was cut by 4 bases and J by 0 bases, with 10 bases left in between. The germline gives CDR1 KGHSH, CDR2 LQKENI. The CDR3 DNA follows: TGTGCCAGCTCACTCCAGGAGTTCTCCTACGAGCAGTACTTC. Its translation: CASSLQEFSYEQYF.

V gene TRBV7-2 combines with J gene TRBJ1-1; 7 bases are a match to TRBD1. This CDR3 is built from 15 residues. Losses at the gene ends were 3 bases for V and 0 bases for J; bases not matched to a gene: 4. Germline CDR1 is SGHTA and CDR2 is FQGNSA. The CDR3 DNA sequence: TGTGCCAGCAGCTTTTCGGGACAGCTGAACACTGAAGCTTTCTTT. This codes for CASSFSGQLNTEAFF.

The gene calls are TRBV5-1 and TRBJ2-5, with 8 bases aligning to TRBD2. The germline V gene has CDR1 SGHRS and CDR2 YFSETQ. V shed 3 bases, J shed 2 bases, and the junction held 6 bases outside the gene matches. The CDR3 has 15 amino acids. For the CDR3, the DNA is TGCGCCAGCAGCTCGGAGATAGCGGGGCAAGAGACCCAGTACTTC. Translating gives CASSSEIAGQETQYF.

The J gene is TRBJ1-5, the V gene TRBV27; D remains unclear. Germline V gene data show CDR1 as MNHEY and CDR2 as SMNVEV (reference sequence). The CDR3 totals 13 residues. The V end lost 2 bases, the J end lost 1 base, and 3 bases lay between the germline ends. In DNA form, the CDR3 reads TGTGCCAGCAGTTTAAAGAGCAATCAGCCCCAGCATTTT. Amino acid sequence: CASSLKSNQPQHF.

The J gene is TRBJ2-7, the V gene TRBV5-4; perhaps TRBD1 as D (6 bases). The germline CDR1 and CDR2 sequences are SGHNT and YYREEE (reference sequence). The CDR3 extends over 15 amino acids. Trimming took off 3 bases at V and 3 bases at J, with 16 bases between the two ends. The CDR3 coding sequence is TGTGCCAGCAGCTCATGGGGCAGGGGTGGCTACGAGCAGTACTTC. Protein sequence: CASSSWGRGGYEQYF.